A single T cell receptor beta chain is shown here with its context. Because the CDR3 is missing its conserved closing phenylalanine or tryptophan, this is likely a read error. The entry originates in a study of response to subunit inactivated influenza vaccine. TCRdb reprocessed the RT-PCR reads with MiXCR, giving one entry per CDR3 protein. The sample carries under 200,000 distinct CDR3 sequences, 10% to 15% recorded once. Per the germline V gene, CDR1 is SGHVS and CDR2 is FQNEAQ. Trimming shortened V by 1 base and J by 2 bases, and 10 bases separated the two germline ends. The CDR3 covers 15 residues. Separately, the same data were catalogued under a study of T cells expressing NK-cell markers. That paper adds: UMIs were included in TCR beta cDNA generated by 5'RACE template switching. The authors derived TCR beta repertoires from sorted CD3+CD56+NKG2C+, CD3+CD56+NKG2C- and CD3+CD56-NKG2C+ T cells. The authors applied an anti-gamma-delta TCR antibody in several experiments, and it restricted sorting to alpha-beta TCR T cells. For a handful of donors, these clonotypes were likewise the leading ones in the CD3+CD56-NKG2C+ fraction. It was still unclear whether expanded NKG2C+ T cell clones were HCMV specific.

The rearrangement joins TRBV7-8 to TRBJ2-3; D possibly corresponds to TRBD2 (5 bases). The TCR was taken from a man aged 45-65 years who received an inactivated influenza vaccine. Here the sequenced sample was CD8+ T cells sorted from PBMCs, taken 11 to 12 days after vaccination. The CDR3 loop is CASSLEKRYTDTQYI. CDR3 DNA: TGTGCCAGCAGCTTAGAGAAGCGGTACACAGATACGCAGTATATT.